This T cell receptor beta chain was retrieved from a study of shared clonotypes between healthy human individuals. Study-level points and caveats: Clonotype sharing among the donors was expected to vary with sequencing depth. Non-shared clonotypes showed lower generation probabilities than clonotypes common to all four donors.

CD45RO negativity and positive selection for CCR7 defined naive CD8 cells, a population that excluded terminally differentiated effector memory CD45RA+ cells. Tens of thousands of T cell genomes (approximately 0.2 ug DNA) went into each sorted-subset replicate. Measured with immunoSEQ multiplex PCR; TCRdb has only the in-frame clones, and not every one. Of around 560,000 clones listed, 90% to 95% are singletons. Details on this clone: The antigen is not known.

The V and J ends lost 4 bases and 0 bases respectively, with 13 bases between them. The germline V gene has CDR1 MGHRA and CDR2 YSYEKL. The CDR3 has 16 amino acids. The receptor's source is a woman in her 30s in good health. The rearrangement joins TRBV4-1 to TRBJ2-1; D is undetermined. The sequencing input was naive CD8+ T cells sorted from blood. The CDR3 DNA is TGCGCCAGCAGCCCCCACGAGAGAAGCTCCTACAATGAGCAGTTCTTC. This translates into CASSPHERSSYNEQFF.